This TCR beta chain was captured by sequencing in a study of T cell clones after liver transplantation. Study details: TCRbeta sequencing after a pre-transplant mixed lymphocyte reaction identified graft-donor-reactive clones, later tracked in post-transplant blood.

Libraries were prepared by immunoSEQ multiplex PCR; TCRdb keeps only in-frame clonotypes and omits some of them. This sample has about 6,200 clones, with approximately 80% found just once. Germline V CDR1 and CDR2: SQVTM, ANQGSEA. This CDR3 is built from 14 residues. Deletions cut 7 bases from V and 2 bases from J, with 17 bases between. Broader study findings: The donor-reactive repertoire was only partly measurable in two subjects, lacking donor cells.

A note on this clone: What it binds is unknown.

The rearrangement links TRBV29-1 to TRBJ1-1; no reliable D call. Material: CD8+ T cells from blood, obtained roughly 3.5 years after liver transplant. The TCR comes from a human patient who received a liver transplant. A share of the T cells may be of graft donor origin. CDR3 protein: CSAVGRGSNTEAFF. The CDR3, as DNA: TGCAGCGCCGTGGGTCGGGGATCCAACACTGAAGCTTTCTTT.